This T cell receptor beta chain was recorded in a study of T cells after yellow fever vaccination. Study-wide results and limits: Weaker overall, the secondary response nonetheless peaked faster (day 5 versus 15).

5'RACE template switching generated TCR cDNA, adding a universal primer site and UMIs. TCRdb reanalysed the 5' RACE reads using MiXCR and keeps one entry per CDR3 protein. The sample holds 450,000 to 650,000 distinct CDR3 sequences, about 14% seen once. This clonotype was observed a handful of times. No antigen is known for it. The CDR3 runs 14 residues. Losses at the gene ends were 6 bases for V and 6 bases for J; bases not matched to a gene: 7. Germline CDR1 MGHDK, CDR2 SYGVNS. The rearrangement links TRBV25-1 to TRBJ2-7; TRBD1 matches at 11 bases. The sequence was obtained from a man aged 25 to 40 who received the YFV17D yellow fever vaccine. The sequencing used PBMCs, collected on the day of the yellow fever booster vaccination. The CDR3 region is CASRPGQGEPEQYF. As DNA, the CDR3 is TGTGCCAGCAGACCGGGACAGGGGGAACCCGAGCAGTACTTC.